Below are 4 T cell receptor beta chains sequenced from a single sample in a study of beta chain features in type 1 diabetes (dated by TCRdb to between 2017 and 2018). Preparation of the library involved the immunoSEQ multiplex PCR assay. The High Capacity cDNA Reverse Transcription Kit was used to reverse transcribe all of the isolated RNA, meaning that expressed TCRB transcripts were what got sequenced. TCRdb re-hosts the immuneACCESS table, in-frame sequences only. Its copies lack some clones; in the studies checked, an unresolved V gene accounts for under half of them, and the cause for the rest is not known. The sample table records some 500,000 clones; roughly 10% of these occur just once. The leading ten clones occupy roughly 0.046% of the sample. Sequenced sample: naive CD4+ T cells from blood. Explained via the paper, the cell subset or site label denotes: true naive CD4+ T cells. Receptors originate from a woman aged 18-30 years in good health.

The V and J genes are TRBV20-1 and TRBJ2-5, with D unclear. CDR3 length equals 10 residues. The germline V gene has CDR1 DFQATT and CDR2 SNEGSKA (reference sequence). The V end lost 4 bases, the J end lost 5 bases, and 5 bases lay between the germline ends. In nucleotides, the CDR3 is TGCAGTGCTAATTGGGAGACCCAGTACTTC. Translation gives CSANWETQYF.

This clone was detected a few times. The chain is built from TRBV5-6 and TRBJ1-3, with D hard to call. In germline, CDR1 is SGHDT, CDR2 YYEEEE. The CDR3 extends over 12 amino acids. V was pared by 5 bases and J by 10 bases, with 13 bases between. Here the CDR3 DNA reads TGTGCCAGCAGTAACGTCCTAGGGACCATATATTTT. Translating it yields CASSNVLGTIYF.

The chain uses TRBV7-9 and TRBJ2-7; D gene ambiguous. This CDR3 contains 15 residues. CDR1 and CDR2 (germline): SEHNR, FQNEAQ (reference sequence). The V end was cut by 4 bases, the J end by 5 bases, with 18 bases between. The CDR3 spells CASSSTDRPVDEQYF. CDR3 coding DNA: TGTGCCAGCAGCTCCACAGATAGGCCGGTGGACGAGCAGTACTTC.

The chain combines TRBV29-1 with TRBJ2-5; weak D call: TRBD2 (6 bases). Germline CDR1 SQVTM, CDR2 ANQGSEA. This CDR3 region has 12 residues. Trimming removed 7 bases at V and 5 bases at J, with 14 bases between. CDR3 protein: CSAVGGDETQYF. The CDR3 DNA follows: TGCAGCGCCGTCGGGGGAGATGAGACCCAGTACTTC.